A single sample gave rise to the 7 T cell receptor beta chains below, sequenced in a study of blood T cell repertoires in COVID-19. TCRdb keeps only in-frame clones here, not all; method: immunoSEQ multiplex PCR. The data hold around 77,000 clones, with approximately 85% observed a single time. Specimen: peripheral blood. These receptor sequences come from an elderly man with acute or convalescent COVID-19.

In its sample, this clone was seen once. DNA for the CDR3: TGTGCCACCAGCCTGGGACAGAGATCCTACGAGCAGTACTTC. Protein product: CATSLGQRSYEQYF. The chain couples TRBV24-1 to TRBJ2-7; 7 bases match TRBD1. Germline CDR1 reads KGHDR; CDR2 reads SFDVKD. The trim removed 7 bases at V and 1 base at J, leaving 6 bases unmatched. CDR3 length equals 14 residues.

The CDR3 spells CASSFPTENTEAFF. The CDR3 nucleotides are TGTGCCAGCAGCTTCCCGACAGAGAACACTGAAGCTTTCTTT. The V and J genes are TRBV7-6 and TRBJ1-1, with TRBD1 as a possible D gene (5 bases). Germline V CDR1 and CDR2: SGHVS, FNYEAQ. CDR3 size: 14 residues. Trimming left V 3 bases short and J 1 base short, with 9 bases between.

This chain connects TRBV5-6 to TRBJ2-7; D possibly corresponds to TRBD2 (7 bases). Per germline, CDR1 SGHDT and CDR2 YYEEEE. The CDR3 loop spans 16 amino acids. V gave up 4 bases and J gave up 5 bases, with 22 bases separating them. In DNA, the CDR3 is TGTGCCAGCAGCCCCGGTGTTTGGGGGGGGCGTAACGAGCAGTACTTC. Translated: CASSPGVWGGRNEQYF.

J is TRBJ2-5 and V is TRBV10-3; 9 bases match TRBD2. V shed 0 bases and J 1 base; nucleotides not matched to a gene: 6. Looked up from germline, CDR1 is ENHRY and CDR2 is SYGVKD. The CDR3 is made up of 17 amino acids. The CDR3 nucleotides read TGTGCCATCAGTGAGTCGGGAGCGGGAGGTCGCCAAGAGACCCAGTACTTC. The encoded protein is CAISESGAGGRQETQYF.

This clone came up a few times. The rearrangement links TRBV9 to TRBJ2-2, with 7 bases aligning to TRBD1. Germline CDR1 is SGDLS and CDR2 is YYNGEE. The V and J ends lost 0 bases and 8 bases, in that order; junction bases with no gene match: 1. This CDR3 is 13 amino acids long. CDR3 DNA sequence: TGTGCCAGCAGCGTAGCAGGGGGTGGGGAGCTGTTTTTT. This codes for CASSVAGGGELFF. Looking up the rest from reference TRBV9 and TRBJ2-2 gives the full variable domain: DSGVTQTPKHLITATGQRVTLRCSPRSGDLSVYWYQQSLDQGLQFLIQYYNGEERAKGNILERFSAQQFPDLHSELNLSSLELGDSALYFCASSVAGGGELFFGEGSRLTVL.

This clone was observed a few times. V gene TRBV6-5 combines with J gene TRBJ1-1; perhaps TRBD1 as D (6 bases). Per germline, CDR1 MNHEY and CDR2 SVGAGI. The CDR3 has 14 amino acids. Trimming took 5 bases from V and 3 from J, leaving 13 bases between them. In DNA, the CDR3 is TGTGCCAGCAGTCCCCCAGGGGTCCACACTGAAGCTTTCTTT. Its translation: CASSPPGVHTEAFF.

The CDR3 region is CASSPGQGTTSGRNGELFF. CDR3 nucleotides: TGTGCCAGCAGTCCGGGACAGGGAACCACTAGCGGGAGAAACGGGGAGCTGTTTTTT. The chain couples TRBV27 to TRBJ2-2; 11 bases are a match to TRBD2. V was pared by 5 bases and J by 7 bases, with 18 bases of the junction left unmatched. Looked up from germline, CDR1 is MNHEY and CDR2 is SMNVEV (reference sequence). The CDR3 has 19 amino acids.